The present T cell receptor beta chain was sequenced within a study of lymphopenia after photon versus proton radiotherapy. On this clone: Its antigen is unknown.

After removal of 0 bases from V and 3 bases from J, the junction contained 15 bases not matched to a gene. The CDR3 consists of 21 residues. Germline CDR1 and CDR2: LNHDA and SQIVND (reference sequence). Study-wide results and limits: Photon-treated patients lost naive T cells and TCR diversity; proton-treated stayed stable. A bigger post-nadir fall in TCR diversity correlated inversely with survival time in deceased patients.

Sequencing used immunoSEQ multiplex PCR; TCRdb keeps in-frame clones, though not all of them. Seen here are about 60,000 clones, about four fifths observed once, and the top ten hold around 2%. This TCR was sampled from a man between 60 and 70 years old with pancreatic cancer. The sample was peripheral blood, taken from a patient treated with proton-based radiotherapy. The chain employs TRBV19 and TRBJ2-2, with 11 bases lining up with TRBD2. The CDR3 DNA is TGTGCCAGTAGTATAGAAATCAGACTAGCGGGATACTCACGAGACACCGGGGAGCTGTTTTTT. Protein: CASSIEIRLAGYSRDTGELFF.